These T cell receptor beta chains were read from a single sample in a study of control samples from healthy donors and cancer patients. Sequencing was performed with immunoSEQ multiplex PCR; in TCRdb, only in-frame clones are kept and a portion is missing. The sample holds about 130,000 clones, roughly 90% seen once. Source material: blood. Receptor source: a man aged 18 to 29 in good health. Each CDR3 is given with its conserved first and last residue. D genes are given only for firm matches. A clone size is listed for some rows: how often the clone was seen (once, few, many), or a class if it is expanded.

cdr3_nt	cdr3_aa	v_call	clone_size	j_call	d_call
TGCGCCAGCAGCTCCTCGGGACAAACACGGACTGAAGCTTTCTTT	CASSSSGQTRTEAFF	TRBV5-1	-	TRBJ1-1	-
TGTGCCAGCAGCTTAAAAGGCTCGACAGATACGCAGTATTTT	CASSLKGSTDTQYF	TRBV7-3	few	TRBJ2-3	-
TGTGCCAGCGTAAAAGGGCCCGACAGATCGACTGAAGCTTTCTTT	CASVKGPDRSTEAFF	TRBV6-5	-	TRBJ1-1	-
TGTGTCATCAGTGACCCCAAGGTACTCCTCTATGGCTACACCTTC	CVISDPKVLLYGYTF	TRBV10-3	-	TRBJ1-2	-
TGTGCCAGGGTGGGCGGGAGCTCTGGAAACACCATATATTTT	CARVGGSSGNTIYF	TRBV6-5	few	TRBJ1-3	-
TGTGCCAGCAGCGTTGGAACCAGGGAGGCCGAAGCTTTCTTT	CASSVGTREAEAFF	TRBV9	-	TRBJ1-1	-
TGCGCCAGCAGCCAAGATCGGTATACGCAGTATTTT	CASSQDRYTQYF	TRBV4-1	-	TRBJ2-3	-
TGTGCCAGAAACTATATCCCAGGGGGGACAGATACGCAGTATTTT	CARNYIPGGTDTQYF	TRBV7-3	-	TRBJ2-3	-
TGTGCCAGTACCACGGCGAACACTGAAGCTTTCTTT	CASTTANTEAFF	TRBV19	-	TRBJ1-1	-
TGTGCCAGCAGCGCTCTGGAGTCTCAAGAGACCCAGTACTTC	CASSALESQETQYF	TRBV7-9	-	TRBJ2-5	-
TGTGCCAGTAGTATCTCGGCAGGGTGGGGTGAAAAACTGTTTTTT	CASSISAGWGEKLFF	TRBV19	-	TRBJ1-4	-
TGCGCCAGCAGCACAACGGTCGGTCAGCCCCAGCATTTT	CASSTTVGQPQHF	TRBV5-1	once	TRBJ1-5	-
TGTGCCAGCAGGGGGACTTATAATTCACCCCTCCACTTT	CASRGTYNSPLHF	TRBV6-5	-	TRBJ1-6	-
TGTGCCAGCAGCTATCACGGACCGGGGGCACCCCTCCACTTT	CASSYHGPGAPLHF	TRBV7-2	-	TRBJ1-6	-
TGCGCCAGCAGGTCGTCAGCGACGGATACGCAGTATTTT	CASRSSATDTQYF	TRBV10-2	-	TRBJ2-3	-
TGTGCCAGCAGCTTAGGTGCAGATGGTCTAGCGGGCTATTCTCTGTACTTC	CASSLGADGLAGYSLYF	TRBV7-6	-	TRBJ2-5	TRBD2
TGTGCCAGCTCACCCCTCGGGCCAGGAGGAAACACCATATATTTT	CASSPLGPGGNTIYF	TRBV18	-	TRBJ1-3	-
TGTGCCAGCAGCCCAGGATCCTTCACAGATACGCAGTATTTT	CASSPGSFTDTQYF	TRBV11-2	-	TRBJ2-3	-
TGTGCCAGCAGTTACCGGACAGGCCCCGGGGAGCTGTTTTTT	CASSYRTGPGELFF	TRBV6-5	-	TRBJ2-2	TRBD1
TGTGCCAGTACCCCCATTTCGGGGGGCGAGCAGTACTTC	CASTPISGGEQYF	TRBV19	once	TRBJ2-7	TRBD2
TGCGCCAGCAGCTTATCCGGGCCCATCTCTGGAAACACCATATATTTT	CASSLSGPISGNTIYF	TRBV5-1	-	TRBJ1-3	-
TGCGCCAGCAGCCCCCCGGGACAGACTAATGAAAAACTGTTTTTT	CASSPPGQTNEKLFF	TRBV4-1	once	TRBJ1-4	TRBD1
TGTGCCAGTAGTGTACAGGGCCCTCAGCCCCAGCATTTT	CASSVQGPQPQHF	TRBV19	-	TRBJ1-5	-
TGTGCCAGCAGCTTATATACAGGGATCACCGGGGAGCTGTTTTTT	CASSLYTGITGELFF	TRBV7-3	-	TRBJ2-2	-
TGTGCCACCCACGGACAGGGCACCGGGGAGCTGTTTTTT	CATHGQGTGELFF	TRBV10-3	-	TRBJ2-2	TRBD1
TGTGCCACCAGCAGAGATGGGGGGCGCGGAAACACCATATATTTT	CATSRDGGRGNTIYF	TRBV15	-	TRBJ1-3	-
TGTGCCAGCAGCCAAGGGGTGGGTTGGCAGCCCCAGCATTTT	CASSQGVGWQPQHF	TRBV3-1/TRBV3-2	-	TRBJ1-5	-
TGCGCCAGCAGTTATCAGGGGGCCTCCTATAATTCACCCCTCCACTTT	CASSYQGASYNSPLHF	TRBV10-2	-	TRBJ1-6	TRBD1
TGTGCCAGCAGTCGGACCACAGGGCTGGGAGAGACCCAGTACTTC	CASSRTTGLGETQYF	TRBV6-1	-	TRBJ2-5	-
TGTGCCAGCAGATCAGAGACGGATGGCGGTCAGCCCCAGCATTTT	CASRSETDGGQPQHF	TRBV27	-	TRBJ1-5	-
TGCGCCAGCAGCGGAGGAACTGGTAATTCACCCCTCCACTTT	CASSGGTGNSPLHF	TRBV5-1	-	TRBJ1-6	-
TGCGCCAGCAGCTTCAGACGAATCCCCCTACTCGTCTTGGGAAACTATGGCTACACCTTC	CASSFRRIPLLVLGNYGYTF	TRBV5-1	-	TRBJ1-2	-
TGTGCCAGCAGCCAGGGGCAGACTGGGGAGCAGTTCTTC	CASSQGQTGEQFF	TRBV16	-	TRBJ2-1	-
TGTGCCAGCAGCCAAGAGGGGTGGGGGGGCAGCACAGATACGCAGTATTTT	CASSQEGWGGSTDTQYF	TRBV3-1/TRBV3-2	-	TRBJ2-3	-
TGCGCCAGCAGCAAACCGGGACAGGGAGGGACCGGGGAGCTGTTTTTT	CASSKPGQGGTGELFF	TRBV4-1	-	TRBJ2-2	TRBD1
TGTGCCAGCAGCTTAGGTTTGACAGGGTATTGGCAAGAGACCCAGTACTTC	CASSLGLTGYWQETQYF	TRBV11-2	-	TRBJ2-5	TRBD1
TGTGCCAGCGGCGGGGGGCCCTCCTACAATGAGCAGTTCTTC	CASGGGPSYNEQFF	TRBV2	-	TRBJ2-1	TRBD2
TGTGCCAGCAGTACCTTACCGGGACAGAATTCACCCCTCCACTTT	CASSTLPGQNSPLHF	TRBV6-5	once	TRBJ1-6	TRBD1
TGTGCCAGCAGCTTAATGGGGGGCACTGGCGGGGCAGATACGCAGTATTTT	CASSLMGGTGGADTQYF	TRBV7-3	-	TRBJ2-3	-
TGTGCCAGCAGCAATGGAGAATGGACTCCAAGCACAGATACGCAGTATTTT	CASSNGEWTPSTDTQYF	TRBV11-2	once	TRBJ2-3	-
TGTGCCATCGGACGGAATAGCAATCAGCCCCAGCATTTT	CAIGRNSNQPQHF	TRBV10-3	few	TRBJ1-5	-
TGTGCCAGAAGCTTGAGGGGGACTGAAGCTTTCTTT	CARSLRGTEAFF	TRBV5-3	-	TRBJ1-1	-
TGTGCCAGCAGCTTGAAAGCGGGGGGGAGCACAGATACGCAGTATTTT	CASSLKAGGSTDTQYF	TRBV5-4	-	TRBJ2-3	TRBD2
TGTGCCAGCAGGAGGACAGGGAACAATCAGCCCCAGCATTTT	CASRRTGNNQPQHF	TRBV2	few	TRBJ1-5	TRBD1
TGTGCCAGCAGCGTTCAAACGAACACTGAAGCTTTCTTT	CASSVQTNTEAFF	TRBV9	-	TRBJ1-1	-
TGCGCCAGCAGTGAACAGGGGCCGGGTCAGCCCCAGCATTTT	CASSEQGPGQPQHF	TRBV10-2	-	TRBJ1-5	TRBD1
TGTGCCAGCAGCCCTTCGGACCAAGGGAGTTCCAGCAATCAGCCCCAGCATTTT	CASSPSDQGSSSNQPQHF	TRBV4-2	-	TRBJ1-5	-
TGCGCCAGCAGCTTACGACAGGGGGCGGGAGAAAAACTGTTTTTT	CASSLRQGAGEKLFF	TRBV5-1	-	TRBJ1-4	TRBD1
TGTGCCAGCAGTGTACGGGCGAACACTGAAGCTTTCTTT	CASSVRANTEAFF	TRBV6-4	-	TRBJ1-1	-
TGTGCCAGCAGCCCCCGTACTGAAGCTTTCTTT	CASSPRTEAFF	TRBV9	-	TRBJ1-1	-
TGTGCCAGCTCCCCACGAACAGGGGGCAATCAGCCCCAGCATTTT	CASSPRTGGNQPQHF	TRBV18	-	TRBJ1-5	TRBD1
TGTGCCAGCAGCTTTAGGGACGGACCCTACGAGCAGTACTTC	CASSFRDGPYEQYF	TRBV7-3	-	TRBJ2-7	-
TGTGCCAGCTCAACACGGGACCTCTACGAGCAGTACTTC	CASSTRDLYEQYF	TRBV18	-	TRBJ2-7	-
TGTGCCAGCAACCAGGGGGTTAATAATTCACCCCTCCACTTT	CASNQGVNNSPLHF	TRBV6-5	-	TRBJ1-6	TRBD1